This T cell receptor (beta chain) was identified during a study of blood T cell repertoires in COVID-19. The overall study: Both acute and convalescent COVID-19 samples were obtained from the United States, Italy and Spain. T cells, B-cell-depleted T cells, or PBMCs supplied cDNA or gDNA.

Original data processing: Reference gene primer amplification in the assay estimated nucleated cell counts. Using immunoSEQ multiplex PCR, the repertoire was profiled, and TCRdb retains in-frame clones only, with some absent. V and J calls and clone size are given by that table; D and trimming were obtained from the DNA. Seen here are 130,000 or so clones, around 87% observed once, and the top ten hold roughly 2.2%. Germline V lookup: CDR1 SGHRS, CDR2 YFSETQ. Trimming stripped 0 bases from V and 6 bases from J, with 19 bases between. CDR3 size: 17 residues. Source material: peripheral blood. The gene calls are TRBV5-1 and TRBJ2-1; D is undetermined. This TCR came from a woman in her fifties or sixties with acute or convalescent COVID-19. CDR3 bases: TGCGCCAGCAGCTTGGGAGTTCGACGAGGTAGCACCAATGAGCAGTTCTTC. This sequence encodes CASSLGVRRGSTNEQFF.